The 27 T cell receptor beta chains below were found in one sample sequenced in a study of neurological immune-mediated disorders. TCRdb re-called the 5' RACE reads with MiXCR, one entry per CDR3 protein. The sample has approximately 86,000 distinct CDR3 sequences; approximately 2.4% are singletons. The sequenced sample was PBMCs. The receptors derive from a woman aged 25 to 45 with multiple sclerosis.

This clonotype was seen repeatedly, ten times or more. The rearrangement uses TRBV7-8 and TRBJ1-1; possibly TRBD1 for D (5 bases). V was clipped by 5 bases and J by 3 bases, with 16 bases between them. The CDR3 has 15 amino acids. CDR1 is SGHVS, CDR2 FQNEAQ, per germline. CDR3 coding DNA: TGTGCCAGCAGCGTGCAGGGCGGTGGGGACACTGAAGCTTTCTTT. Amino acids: CASSVQGGGDTEAFF. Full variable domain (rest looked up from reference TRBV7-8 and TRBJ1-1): GAGVSQSPRYKVAKRGQDVALRCDPISGHVSLFWYQQALGQGPEFLTYFQNEAQLDKSGLPSDRFFAERPEGSVSTLKIQRTQQEDSAVYLCASSVQGGGDTEAFFGQGTRLTVV.

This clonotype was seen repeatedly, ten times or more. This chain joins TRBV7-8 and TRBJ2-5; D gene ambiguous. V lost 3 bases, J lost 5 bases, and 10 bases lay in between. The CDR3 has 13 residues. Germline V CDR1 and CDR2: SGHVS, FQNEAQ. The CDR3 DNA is TGTGCCAGCAGCTTCGCCCTGGAGGAGACCCAGTACTTC. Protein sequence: CASSFALEETQYF.

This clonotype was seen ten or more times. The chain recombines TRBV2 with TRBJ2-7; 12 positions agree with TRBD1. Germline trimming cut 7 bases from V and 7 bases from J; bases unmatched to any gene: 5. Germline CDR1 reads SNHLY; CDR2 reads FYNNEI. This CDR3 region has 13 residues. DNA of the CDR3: TGTGCCAGCACGGGACAGGGGGCTGGGGAGCAGTACTTC. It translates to CASTGQGAGEQYF.

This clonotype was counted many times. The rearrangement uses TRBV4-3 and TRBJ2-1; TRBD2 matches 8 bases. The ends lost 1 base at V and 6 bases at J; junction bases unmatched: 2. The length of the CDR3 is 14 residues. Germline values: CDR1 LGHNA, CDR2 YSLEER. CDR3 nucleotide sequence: TGCGCCAGCAGCCAAGTTCTAGCGGGCAATGAGCAGTTCTTC. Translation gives CASSQVLAGNEQFF.

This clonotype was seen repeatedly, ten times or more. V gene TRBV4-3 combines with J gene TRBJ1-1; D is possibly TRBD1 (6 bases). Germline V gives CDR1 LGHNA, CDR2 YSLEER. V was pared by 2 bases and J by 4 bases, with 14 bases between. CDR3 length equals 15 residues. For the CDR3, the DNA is TGCGCCAGCAGCCAACAGCAGGGGACGTTCACTGAAGCTTTCTTT. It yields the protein CASSQQQGTFTEAFF.

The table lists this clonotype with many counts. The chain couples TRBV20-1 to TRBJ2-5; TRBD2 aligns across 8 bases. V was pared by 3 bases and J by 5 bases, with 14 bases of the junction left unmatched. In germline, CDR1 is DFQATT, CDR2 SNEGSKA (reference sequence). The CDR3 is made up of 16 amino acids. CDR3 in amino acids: CSASPLLAGGGETQYF. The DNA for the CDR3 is TGCAGTGCTAGTCCGCTATTAGCGGGCGGGGGGGAGACCCAGTACTTC.

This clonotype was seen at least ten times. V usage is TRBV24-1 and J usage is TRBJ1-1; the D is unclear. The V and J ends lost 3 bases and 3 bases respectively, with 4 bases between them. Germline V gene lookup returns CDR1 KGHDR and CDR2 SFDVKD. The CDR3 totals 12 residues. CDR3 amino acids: CATSDQDTEAFF. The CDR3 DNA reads TGTGCCACCAGTGATCAGGACACTGAAGCTTTCTTT.

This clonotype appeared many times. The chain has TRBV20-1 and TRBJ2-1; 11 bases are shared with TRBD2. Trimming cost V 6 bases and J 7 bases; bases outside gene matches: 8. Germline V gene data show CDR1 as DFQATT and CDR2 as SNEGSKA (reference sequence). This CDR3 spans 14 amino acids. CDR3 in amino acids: CSALAGGPSNEQFF. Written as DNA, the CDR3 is TGCAGTGCCTTAGCGGGAGGGCCCTCGAATGAGCAGTTCTTC.

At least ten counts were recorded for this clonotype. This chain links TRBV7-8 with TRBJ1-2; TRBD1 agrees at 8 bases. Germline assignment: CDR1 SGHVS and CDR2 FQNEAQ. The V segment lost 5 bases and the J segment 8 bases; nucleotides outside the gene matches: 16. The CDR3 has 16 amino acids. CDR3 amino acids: CASSPGTPDRGKGYTF. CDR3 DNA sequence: TGTGCCAGCAGCCCAGGGACCCCAGACAGGGGTAAGGGCTACACCTTC.

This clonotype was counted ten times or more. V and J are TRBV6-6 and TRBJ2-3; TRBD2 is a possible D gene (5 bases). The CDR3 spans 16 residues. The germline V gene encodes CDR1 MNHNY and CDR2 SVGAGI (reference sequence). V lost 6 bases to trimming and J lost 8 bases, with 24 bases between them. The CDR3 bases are TGTGCCAGCAGCCCCCCCCCGGACGGCACCGGAGGTACGCAGTATTTT. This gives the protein CASSPPPDGTGGTQYF.

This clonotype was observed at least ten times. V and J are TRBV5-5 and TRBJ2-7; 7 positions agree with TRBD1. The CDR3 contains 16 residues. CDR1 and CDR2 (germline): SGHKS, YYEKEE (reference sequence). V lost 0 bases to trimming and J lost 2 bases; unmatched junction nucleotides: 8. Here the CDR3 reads CASSLASYRGTYEQYF. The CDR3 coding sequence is TGTGCCAGCAGCTTGGCTTCTTACAGGGGAACCTACGAGCAGTACTTC.

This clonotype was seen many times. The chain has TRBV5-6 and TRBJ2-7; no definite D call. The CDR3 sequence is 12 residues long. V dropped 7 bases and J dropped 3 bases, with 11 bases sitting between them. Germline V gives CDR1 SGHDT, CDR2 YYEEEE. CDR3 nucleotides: TGTGCCAGCTCTACCTACCACTACGAGCAGTACTTC. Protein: CASSTYHYEQYF. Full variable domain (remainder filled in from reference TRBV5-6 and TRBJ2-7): DAGVTQSPTHLIKTRGQQVTLRCSPKSGHDTVSWYQQALGQGPQFIFQYYEEEERQRGNFPDRFSGHQFPNYSSELNVNALLLGDSALYLCASSTYHYEQYFGPGTRLTVT.

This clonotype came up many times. The CDR3: CSTRTSDYNEQFF. The CDR3 DNA sequence: TGCAGCACACGGACTAGCGATTACAATGAGCAGTTCTTC. The chain couples TRBV29-1 to TRBJ2-1, with 9 bases lining up with TRBD2. There are 13 residues in the CDR3. Trimming took 8 bases from V and 4 from J; bases not matched to a gene: 6. Germline V gene data show CDR1 as SQVTM and CDR2 as ANQGSEA.

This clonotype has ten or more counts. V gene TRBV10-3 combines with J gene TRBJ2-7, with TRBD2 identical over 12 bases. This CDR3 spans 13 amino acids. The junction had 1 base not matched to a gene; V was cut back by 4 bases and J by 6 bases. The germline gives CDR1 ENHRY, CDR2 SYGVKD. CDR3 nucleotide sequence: TGTGCCATCAGTGTGGGACTAGCGGGCGAGCAGTACTTC. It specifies CAISVGLAGEQYF.

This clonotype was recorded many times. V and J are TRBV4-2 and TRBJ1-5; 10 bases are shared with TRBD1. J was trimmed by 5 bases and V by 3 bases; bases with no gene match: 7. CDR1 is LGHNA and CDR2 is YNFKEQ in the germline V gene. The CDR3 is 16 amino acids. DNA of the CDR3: TGTGCCAGCAGCCATTCCGCCGGGACAGGGGATCAGCCCCAGCATTTT. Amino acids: CASSHSAGTGDQPQHF.

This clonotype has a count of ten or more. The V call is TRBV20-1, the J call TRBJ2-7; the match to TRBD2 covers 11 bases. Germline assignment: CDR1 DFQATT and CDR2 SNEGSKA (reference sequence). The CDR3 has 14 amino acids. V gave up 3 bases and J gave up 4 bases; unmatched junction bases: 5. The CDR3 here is CSASSGRAVYEQYF. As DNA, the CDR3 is TGCAGTGCTAGTAGCGGGAGGGCCGTATACGAGCAGTACTTC.

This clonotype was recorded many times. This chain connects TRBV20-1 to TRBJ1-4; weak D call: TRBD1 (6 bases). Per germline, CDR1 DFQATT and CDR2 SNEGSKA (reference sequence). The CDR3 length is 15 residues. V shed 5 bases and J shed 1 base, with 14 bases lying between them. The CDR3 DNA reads TGCAGTGCTGAGTGGGGGGCGGAAACTAATGAAAAACTGTTTTTT. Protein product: CSAEWGAETNEKLFF.

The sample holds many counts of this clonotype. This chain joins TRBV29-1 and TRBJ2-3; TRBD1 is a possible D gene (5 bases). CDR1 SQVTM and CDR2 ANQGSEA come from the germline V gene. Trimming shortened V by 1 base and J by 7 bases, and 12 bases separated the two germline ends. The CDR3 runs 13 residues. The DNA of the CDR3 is TGCAGCGTTGAAGGGACACCTCGTAATACGCAGTATTTT. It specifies CSVEGTPRNTQYF.

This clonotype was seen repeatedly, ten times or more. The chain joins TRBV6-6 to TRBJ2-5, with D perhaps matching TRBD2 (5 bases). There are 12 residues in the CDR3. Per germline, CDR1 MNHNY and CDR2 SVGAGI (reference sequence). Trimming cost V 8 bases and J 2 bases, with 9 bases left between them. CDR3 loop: CASRGLQETQYF. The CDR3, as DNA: TGTGCCAGCCGCGGGCTACAAGAGACCCAGTACTTC.

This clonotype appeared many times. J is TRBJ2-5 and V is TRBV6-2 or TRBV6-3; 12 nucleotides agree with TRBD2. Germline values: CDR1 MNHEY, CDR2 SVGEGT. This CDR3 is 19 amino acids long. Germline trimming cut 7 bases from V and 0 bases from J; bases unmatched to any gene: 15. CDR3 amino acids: CASKGRTSGVLMYQETQYF. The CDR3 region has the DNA TGTGCCAGCAAGGGAAGGACTAGCGGGGTCCTTATGTACCAAGAGACCCAGTACTTC.

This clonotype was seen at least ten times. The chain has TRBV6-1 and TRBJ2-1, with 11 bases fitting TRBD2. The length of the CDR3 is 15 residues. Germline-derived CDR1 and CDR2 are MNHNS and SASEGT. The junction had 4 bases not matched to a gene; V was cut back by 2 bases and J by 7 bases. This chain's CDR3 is CASSESSGRWNEQFF. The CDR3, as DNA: TGTGCCAGCAGTGAATCTAGCGGGAGGTGGAATGAGCAGTTCTTC.

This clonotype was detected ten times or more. CDR3 in amino acids: CASSPSPQKTPLHGYTF. The CDR3 DNA is TGTGCCAGCAGCCCCTCCCCACAGAAGACGCCCCTCCATGGCTACACCTTC. This sequence joins TRBV7-2 and TRBJ1-2, with D hard to call. Germline lookup yields CDR1 SGHTA and CDR2 FQGNSA. CDR3 length: 17 residues. Trimming left V 5 bases short and J 6 bases short, with 25 bases between. Full variable domain (missing parts from reference TRBV7-2 and TRBJ1-2): GAGVSQSPSNKVTEKGKDVELRCDPISGHTALYWYRQSLGQGLEFLIYFQGNSAPDKSGLPSDRFSAERTGGSVSTLTIQRTQQEDSAVYLCASSPSPQKTPLHGYTFGSGTRLTVV.

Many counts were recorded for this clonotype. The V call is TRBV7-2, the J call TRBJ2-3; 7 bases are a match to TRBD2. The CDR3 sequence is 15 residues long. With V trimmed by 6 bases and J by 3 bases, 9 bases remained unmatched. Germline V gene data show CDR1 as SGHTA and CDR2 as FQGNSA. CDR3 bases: TGTGCCAGCAGGGGATCAAGCGGGATGACAGATACGCAGTATTTT. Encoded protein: CASRGSSGMTDTQYF.

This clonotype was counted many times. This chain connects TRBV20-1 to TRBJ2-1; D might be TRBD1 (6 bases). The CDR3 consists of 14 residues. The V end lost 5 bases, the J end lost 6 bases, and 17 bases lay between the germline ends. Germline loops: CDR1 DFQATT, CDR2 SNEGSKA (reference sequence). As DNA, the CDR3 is TGCAGTGCTTCCGGGACAAAACTCGGCAATGAGCAGTTCTTC. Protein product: CSASGTKLGNEQFF.

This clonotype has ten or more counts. CDR3 sequence: CSVDAALTQETQYF. In DNA, the CDR3 is TGCAGCGTTGACGCAGCACTGACCCAAGAGACCCAGTACTTC. The V call is TRBV29-1, the J call TRBJ2-5, with unresolved D. CDR1 and CDR2 from the germline V gene are SQVTM and ANQGSEA. The CDR3 consists of 14 residues. Trimming left V 3 bases short and J 1 base short, with 12 bases between.

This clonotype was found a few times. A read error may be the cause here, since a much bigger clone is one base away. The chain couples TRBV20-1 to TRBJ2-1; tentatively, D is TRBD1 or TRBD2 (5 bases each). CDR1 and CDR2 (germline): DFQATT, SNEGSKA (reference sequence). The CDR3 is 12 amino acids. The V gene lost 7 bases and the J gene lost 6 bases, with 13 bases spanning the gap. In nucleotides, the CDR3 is TGCAGTGACCCGGGACCCCGCAATGAGCAGTTCTTC. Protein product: CSDPGPRNEQFF.

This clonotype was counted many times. The CDR3 coding sequence is TGTGCCAGCAGTTTATACGGAGCGGGGGCCTACAATGAGCAGTTCTTC. Translation: CASSLYGAGAYNEQFF. The rearrangement uses TRBV27 and TRBJ2-1, with 8 bases lining up with TRBD2. This CDR3 spans 16 amino acids. J gave up 2 bases and V 1 base, and 4 bases lay outside the gene matches. Germline assignment: CDR1 MNHEY and CDR2 SMNVEV (reference sequence).